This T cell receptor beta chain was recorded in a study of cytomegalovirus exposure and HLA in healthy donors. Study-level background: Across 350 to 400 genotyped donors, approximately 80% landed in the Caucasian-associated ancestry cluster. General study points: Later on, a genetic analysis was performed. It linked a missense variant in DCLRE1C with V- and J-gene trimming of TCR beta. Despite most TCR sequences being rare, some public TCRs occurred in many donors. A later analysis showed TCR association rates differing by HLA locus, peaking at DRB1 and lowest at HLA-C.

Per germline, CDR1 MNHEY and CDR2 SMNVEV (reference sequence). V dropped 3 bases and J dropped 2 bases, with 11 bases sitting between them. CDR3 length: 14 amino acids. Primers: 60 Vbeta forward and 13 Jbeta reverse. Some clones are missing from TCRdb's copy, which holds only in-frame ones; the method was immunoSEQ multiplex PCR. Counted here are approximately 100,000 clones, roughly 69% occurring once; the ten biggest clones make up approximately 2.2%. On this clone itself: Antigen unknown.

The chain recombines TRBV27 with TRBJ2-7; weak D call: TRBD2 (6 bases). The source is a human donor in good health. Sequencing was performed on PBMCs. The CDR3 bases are TGTGCCAGCAGTTTTTATCGGGAGACCTACGAGCAGTACTTC. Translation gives CASSFYRETYEQYF.